These 23 T cell receptor beta chains share one sample of origin, sequenced in a study of blood T cell repertoires in COVID-19. The method was immunoSEQ multiplex PCR; TCRdb's version includes in-frame clones alone and lacks a portion of them. The repertoire holds 95,000 to 100,000 clones, around 92% seen once, with roughly 5.6% in the top ten. The specimen was peripheral blood. The receptors originated from a middle-aged man with active COVID-19.

The rearrangement links TRBV30 to TRBJ1-3, with unresolved D. The CDR3 length is 12 residues. Trimming took off 1 base at V and 4 bases at J, with 5 bases between the two ends. Germline CDR1 is GTSNPN and CDR2 is SVGIG (reference sequence). CDR3 region: CAWSGPGNTIYF. In DNA, the CDR3 is TGTGCCTGGAGTGGGCCCGGAAACACCATATATTTT.

V usage is TRBV4-1 and J usage is TRBJ2-7; D is possibly TRBD1 (6 bases). Germline-derived CDR1 and CDR2 are MGHRA and YSYEKL. V was trimmed by 3 bases and J by 9 bases, leaving 18 bases between them. The length of the CDR3 is 14 residues. The CDR3 DNA is TGCGCCAGCAGCCACCCCCTGGACAGTCGAGGGCAGTACTTC. It is translated as CASSHPLDSRGQYF.

This chain uses TRBV5-1 with TRBJ1-4; tentatively, D is TRBD1 (6 bases). Germline V gene data show CDR1 as SGHRS and CDR2 as YFSETQ. V was shortened by 4 bases and J by 6 bases, with 16 bases between the two germline ends. This CDR3 has 15 amino acids. The CDR3 loop reads CASSLTGQVYEKLFF. The DNA for the CDR3 is TGCGCCAGCAGCCTAACAGGGCAGGTATATGAAAAACTGTTTTTT.

V gene TRBV5-1 combines with J gene TRBJ2-1; 8 bases agree with TRBD1. The germline CDR1 and CDR2 sequences are SGHRS and YFSETQ. The CDR3 is 15 residues long. V was pared by 1 base and J by 0 bases, with 0 bases of the junction left unmatched. This chain's CDR3 is CASSLTGGSYNEQFF. The CDR3 nucleotides are TGCGCCAGCAGCTTGACAGGGGGCTCCTACAATGAGCAGTTCTTC.

The V call is TRBV6-1, the J call TRBJ2-4; D gene unclear. Per the germline V gene, CDR1 is MNHNS and CDR2 is SASEGT. The V and J ends lost 2 bases and 5 bases respectively, with 10 bases between them. The CDR3 totals 14 residues. The CDR3 loop reads CASSETGFQNIQYF. The CDR3 nucleotides read TGTGCCAGCAGTGAAACGGGTTTCCAAAACATTCAGTACTTC.

The rearrangement joins TRBV7-8 to TRBJ1-5; D call uncertain. V shed 0 bases and J shed 2 bases, with 8 bases lying between them. Germline CDR1 reads SGHVS; CDR2 reads FQNEAQ. CDR3 length: 15 residues. The CDR3 spells CASSLAGSRNQPQHF. The CDR3, as DNA: TGTGCCAGCAGCTTAGCTGGCAGTCGCAATCAGCCCCAGCATTTT.

The V gene is TRBV5-6, the J gene TRBJ2-7; D is uncertain. The CDR3 has 12 residues. Germline values: CDR1 SGHDT, CDR2 YYEEEE. Trimming cost V 0 bases and J 2 bases, with 3 bases left between them. The CDR3 DNA follows: TGTGCCAGCAGCTTGGCCGCCTACGAGCAGTACTTC. Protein product: CASSLAAYEQYF.

V is TRBV7-3 and J is TRBJ2-3; D is unresolved. Germline CDR1 reads SGHTA; CDR2 reads FQGTGA. The CDR3 consists of 12 residues. V lost 3 bases, J lost 4 bases, and 5 bases lay in between. The CDR3 sequence is CASSLGADTQYF. As DNA, the CDR3 is TGTGCCAGCAGCTTGGGCGCAGATACGCAGTATTTT.

The chain joins TRBV6-5 to TRBJ2-7; no clear D. Trimming removed 8 bases from V and 1 base from J, with 12 bases in between. Germline CDR1 is MNHEY and CDR2 is SVGAGI. This CDR3 is built from 13 residues. The CDR3 protein is CASGLQASYEQYF. DNA for the CDR3: TGTGCCAGCGGGCTTCAGGCGTCCTACGAGCAGTACTTC.

The chain is built from TRBV5-6 and TRBJ2-7; no definite D call. This CDR3 is 14 amino acids long. Germline CDR1 reads SGHDT; CDR2 reads YYEEEE. Trimming stripped 0 bases from V and 3 bases from J, with 10 bases between. The CDR3 DNA reads as TGTGCCAGCAGCTTGGGAGACACTGGCTACGAGCAGTACTTC. It translates to CASSLGDTGYEQYF.

The chain employs TRBV6-5 and TRBJ2-3, with 9 bases identical to TRBD1. The CDR3 sequence is 15 residues long. Germline V CDR1 and CDR2: MNHEY, SVGAGI. V lost 2 bases and J lost 5; bases outside the gene matches: 5. In DNA, the CDR3 is TGTGCCAGCAGTTACGGGGACAGGGCACGAGATACGCAGTATTTT. Its protein product is CASSYGDRARDTQYF.

The gene calls are TRBV7-2 and TRBJ2-1; 10 bases align to TRBD1. CDR3 length: 17 residues. Germline CDR1 is SGHTA and CDR2 is FQGNSA. V shed 5 bases and J 8 bases; nucleotides not matched to a gene: 15. As DNA, the CDR3 is TGTGCCAGCAGCACCTTACCCGGGACAGGGGTTTTGGATGAGCAGTTCTTC. Translating it yields CASSTLPGTGVLDEQFF.

In this sample, this clone turned up once. The V gene is TRBV7-9, the J gene TRBJ1-4; D is undetermined. V was trimmed by 6 bases and J by 7 bases, leaving 15 bases between them. Germline V gene data show CDR1 as SEHNR and CDR2 as FQNEAQ (reference sequence). This CDR3 is 14 amino acids long. The CDR3 sequence is CASSPGPAGEKLFF. DNA for the CDR3: TGTGCCAGCAGTCCGGGCCCTGCGGGTGAAAAACTGTTTTTT.

This chain links TRBV6-5 with TRBJ2-2; the D gene is possibly TRBD2 (6 bases). V was trimmed by 8 bases and J by 3 bases, leaving 13 bases between them. Germline V gives CDR1 MNHEY, CDR2 SVGAGI. The CDR3 runs 14 residues. As DNA, the CDR3 is TGTGCCAGCGTTGGGGGGAGAGACACCGGGGAGCTGTTTTTT. This translates into CASVGGRDTGELFF.

The rearrangement links TRBV5-1 to TRBJ2-7; 10 bases map to TRBD2. Germline V gives CDR1 SGHRS, CDR2 YFSETQ. With 5 bases clipped from V and 2 bases from J, the junction kept 7 bases outside the gene matches. This CDR3 is 15 amino acids long. The chain's CDR3 is CASRPGTSATYEQYF. CDR3 DNA: TGCGCCAGCAGACCCGGGACTAGCGCAACCTACGAGCAGTACTTC.

The chain uses TRBV28 and TRBJ2-1; D remains unclear. V lost 6 bases and J lost 1, with 16 bases in between. CDR3 size: 16 residues. Germline CDR1 is MDHEN and CDR2 is SYDVKM. The CDR3 nucleotides read TGTGCCAGCAGCTCCCTGTGGGCAGTTTCCTACAATGAGCAGTTCTTC. Its protein is CASSSLWAVSYNEQFF. Full variable domain (missing parts from reference TRBV28 and TRBJ2-1): DVKVTQSSRYLVKRTGEKVFLECVQDMDHENMFWYRQDPGLGLRLIYFSYDVKMKEKGDIPEGYSVSREKKERFSLILESASTNQTSMYLCASSSLWAVSYNEQFFGPGTRLTVL.

J is TRBJ2-7 and V is TRBV11-2; 12 bases map to TRBD2. This CDR3 is 16 amino acids long. The germline V gene has CDR1 SGHAT and CDR2 FQNNGV. Trimming removed 3 bases from V and 1 base from J; junction bases left unmatched: 4. The CDR3 reads CASSFPTSGSSYEQYF. CDR3 nucleotides: TGTGCCAGCAGCTTCCCGACTAGCGGGAGTTCCTACGAGCAGTACTTC.

This chain joins TRBV20-1 and TRBJ2-1, with 9 nucleotides matching TRBD1. The CDR3 has 18 amino acids. CDR1 and CDR2 from the germline V gene are DFQATT and SNEGSKA (reference sequence). The V gene end was trimmed by 3 bases and the J gene end by 1 base; junction bases not matched to a gene: 13. CDR3 loop: CSASVVVWTGASYNEQFF. The CDR3 DNA sequence: TGCAGTGCTAGTGTGGTGGTTTGGACAGGGGCATCCTACAATGAGCAGTTCTTC.

The chain combines TRBV5-4 with TRBJ1-2; no clear D. Trimming removed 3 bases at V and 4 bases at J, with 10 bases between. The CDR3 covers 13 residues. The germline V gene has CDR1 SGHNT and CDR2 YYREEE (reference sequence). CDR3 amino acids: CASSSNEGYGYTF. DNA for the CDR3: TGTGCCAGCAGCTCGAATGAGGGCTATGGCTACACCTTC.

The chain joins TRBV27 to TRBJ2-5; 9 nucleotides line up with TRBD2. The CDR3 runs 17 residues. The V and J ends lost 5 bases and 1 base, in that order; junction bases with no gene match: 11. Germline V lookup: CDR1 MNHEY, CDR2 SMNVEV (reference sequence). CDR3 coding DNA: TGTGCCAGCAGTAAGAACGCGGGAGGGTCCGCCCAAGAGACCCAGTACTTC. Translated, it gives CASSKNAGGSAQETQYF.

This chain uses TRBV3-1 (or the pseudogene TRBV3-2) with TRBJ2-1; TRBD2 might be the D (6 bases). The CDR3 loop spans 16 amino acids. Trimming took 1 base from V and 8 from J, leaving 18 bases between them. The germline V gene has CDR1 LGHDT and CDR2 YNNKEL (reference sequence). CDR3 sequence (DNA): TGTGCCAGCAGCCAAGTAAAACGGAGCGGAGGGGATGAGCAGTTCTTC. Translation gives CASSQVKRSGGDEQFF.

The chain couples TRBV28 to TRBJ2-1; TRBD2 might be the D (6 bases). This CDR3 contains 13 residues. With 9 bases removed from V and 9 bases from J, the gap between germline ends came to 18 bases. Germline V CDR1 and CDR2: MDHEN, SYDVKM. CDR3 sequence: CASPSGDLSEQFF. Written as DNA, the CDR3 is TGTGCCAGTCCATCGGGGGATTTAAGTGAGCAGTTCTTC.

V gene TRBV5-1 combines with J gene TRBJ1-2; 7 nucleotides line up with TRBD1. V lost 4 bases and J lost 8; bases outside the gene matches: 8. The germline V gene encodes CDR1 SGHRS and CDR2 YFSETQ. This CDR3 has 13 amino acids. CDR3 amino acids: CASSLDRVGGYTF. The CDR3 DNA sequence: TGCGCCAGCAGCCTCGACAGGGTAGGAGGCTACACCTTC.